Listed below are T cell receptor beta chains from one sample, sequenced in a study of CD8+CD57+ T cells in acquired aplastic anemia. TCRdb independently ran MiXCR on the reads; one entry per CDR3 protein. Of about 200,000 distinct CDR3 sequences listed, around three fifths are singletons. Source material: sorted CD4+, CD8+, or CD8+CD57+ T cells (not recorded which) from PBMCs. Source of these receptors: a human donor with aplastic anemia. CDR3s include the opening cysteine and the closing phenylalanine or tryptophan. Each record gives: D gene, V gene, J gene, clone size, CDR3 DNA, CDR3 protein. A D gene is named only where the DNA matches it firmly. Rows may omit the clone size; those that give it use once, few, many or a size class.

d_gene: NA; v_gene: TRBV20-1; j_gene: TRBJ2-1; abundance: NA; CDR3nt: TGCAGTGTGATTAAGGGGGGCTACAATGAGCAGTTCTTC; CDR3aa: CSVIKGGYNEQFF
d_gene: NA; v_gene: TRBV12-3/TRBV12-4; j_gene: TRBJ1-1; abundance: NA; CDR3nt: TGTGCCAGCAGCTTAAATGTCAACACTGAAGCTTTCTTT; CDR3aa: CASSLNVNTEAFF
d_gene: NA; v_gene: TRBV7-6; j_gene: TRBJ2-7; abundance: once; CDR3nt: TGTGCCAGCAGCTTAGAGAGAGCGGGCCTCACCCCCTACGAGCAGTACTTC; CDR3aa: CASSLERAGLTPYEQYF
d_gene: NA; v_gene: TRBV20-1; j_gene: TRBJ2-7; abundance: NA; CDR3nt: TGCAGTGCGAGACAGGCCACAACCTACGAGCAGTACTTC; CDR3aa: CSARQATTYEQYF
d_gene: NA; v_gene: TRBV14; j_gene: TRBJ2-7; abundance: NA; CDR3nt: TGTGCCAGCGCGAAGGAAAGGACGTCCTACGAGCAGTACTTC; CDR3aa: CASAKERTSYEQYF
d_gene: TRBD1; v_gene: TRBV15; j_gene: TRBJ2-1; abundance: NA; CDR3nt: TGTGCCAGCAGCTTAGGAGGACAGGCAAATGAGCAGTTCTTC; CDR3aa: CASSLGGQANEQFF
d_gene: NA; v_gene: TRBV24-1; j_gene: TRBJ1-5; abundance: few; CDR3nt: TGTGCCACCAGTGATCGCACAGGTCAGCCCCAGCATTTT; CDR3aa: CATSDRTGQPQHF
d_gene: TRBD1; v_gene: TRBV2; j_gene: TRBJ1-2; abundance: NA; CDR3nt: TGTGCCAGCAGTAGGACAGGGGGCTACTATGGCTACACCTTC; CDR3aa: CASSRTGGYYGYTF
d_gene: NA; v_gene: TRBV2; j_gene: TRBJ1-5; abundance: NA; CDR3nt: TGTGCCAGCAGTGTCCGGGTTGAGGGCAATCAGCCCCAGCATTTT; CDR3aa: CASSVRVEGNQPQHF
d_gene: NA; v_gene: TRBV20-1; j_gene: TRBJ2-5; abundance: NA; CDR3nt: TGCAGTGCTAGCGGGACGGGGGTAGAGACCCAGTACTTC; CDR3aa: CSASGTGVETQYF
d_gene: NA; v_gene: TRBV7-9; j_gene: TRBJ2-7; abundance: few; CDR3nt: TGTGCCACAAGCCCAGCGGCCTCCTACGAGCAGTACTTC; CDR3aa: CATSPAASYEQYF
d_gene: NA; v_gene: TRBV7-9; j_gene: TRBJ1-6; abundance: few; CDR3nt: TGTGCCAGCAGCTTGGGTAATTCACCCCTCCACTTT; CDR3aa: CASSLGNSPLHF
d_gene: NA; v_gene: TRBV2; j_gene: TRBJ2-5; abundance: NA; CDR3nt: TGTGCCAGCAGAACCGGACGGGCTAGCTCTCAAGAGACCCAGTACTTC; CDR3aa: CASRTGRASSQETQYF
d_gene: NA; v_gene: TRBV2; j_gene: TRBJ1-5; abundance: NA; CDR3nt: TGTGCCAGCAGTGTAGGGCAAGATTATCAGCCCCAGCATTTT; CDR3aa: CASSVGQDYQPQHF
d_gene: TRBD2; v_gene: TRBV19; j_gene: TRBJ2-1; abundance: NA; CDR3nt: TGTGCCAGTAGTCACGGGAGCGGGGGGCTGTACAATGAGCAGTTCTTC; CDR3aa: CASSHGSGGLYNEQFF
d_gene: NA; v_gene: TRBV6-1; j_gene: TRBJ1-1; abundance: NA; CDR3nt: TGTGCCAGCAGTGGACCGGGACAAAGGAACACTGAAGCTTTCTTT; CDR3aa: CASSGPGQRNTEAFF
d_gene: TRBD2; v_gene: TRBV5-1; j_gene: TRBJ2-1; abundance: NA; CDR3nt: TGCGCCAGCAGCTTGGGTGGGACTAGCGGGGTCGATGAGCAGTTCTTC; CDR3aa: CASSLGGTSGVDEQFF
d_gene: TRBD1; v_gene: TRBV5-1; j_gene: TRBJ2-7; abundance: many; CDR3nt: TGCGCCAGCAGCTTAGACAGGGGGTCAGTCTACGAGCAGTACTTC; CDR3aa: CASSLDRGSVYEQYF
d_gene: TRBD1; v_gene: TRBV7-9; j_gene: TRBJ2-7; abundance: NA; CDR3nt: TGTGCCAGCAGCATATCCTCGGACAGGGGCTACGAGCAGTACTTC; CDR3aa: CASSISSDRGYEQYF
d_gene: TRBD1; v_gene: TRBV10-3; j_gene: TRBJ2-7; abundance: once; CDR3nt: TGTGCCATCAGTGAGTCAGGGACAGGCACGTACTTC; CDR3aa: CAISESGTGTYF
d_gene: TRBD2; v_gene: TRBV10-1; j_gene: TRBJ2-1; abundance: NA; CDR3nt: TGCGCCAGCAGTGATTTAGCGGGAGGTTATAATGAGCAGTTCTTC; CDR3aa: CASSDLAGGYNEQFF
d_gene: NA; v_gene: TRBV9; j_gene: TRBJ2-7; abundance: NA; CDR3nt: TGTGCCGGCAGCGCAGGGGCAGGGTCCTACGAGCAGTACTTC; CDR3aa: CAGSAGAGSYEQYF
d_gene: NA; v_gene: TRBV7-3; j_gene: TRBJ2-5; abundance: NA; CDR3nt: TGCGCCAGCAGCTTGGCACAGGGATCATTGGAGACCCAGTACTTC; CDR3aa: CASSLAQGSLETQYF
d_gene: NA; v_gene: TRBV19; j_gene: TRBJ1-2; abundance: NA; CDR3nt: TGTGCCAGTAGTATGCATGACGGGACGGGGTATGGCTACACCTTC; CDR3aa: CASSMHDGTGYGYTF
d_gene: NA; v_gene: TRBV7-8; j_gene: TRBJ2-5; abundance: once; CDR3nt: TGTGCCAGCAGCGTGGTCAGGGAGGCAGAGACCCAGTACTTC; CDR3aa: CASSVVREAETQYF
d_gene: TRBD1; v_gene: TRBV29-1; j_gene: TRBJ1-2; abundance: NA; CDR3nt: TGCAGCGTTGTATCATGGGACAGGGGGCGCCGAAGGGGCTATGGCTACACCTTC; CDR3aa: CSVVSWDRGRRRGYGYTF
d_gene: NA; v_gene: TRBV11-2; j_gene: TRBJ2-5; abundance: NA; CDR3nt: TGTGCCAGCAGTGAAACTATTCTGACGGGAGAGACCCAGTACTTC; CDR3aa: CASSETILTGETQYF
d_gene: NA; v_gene: TRBV7-3; j_gene: TRBJ2-5; abundance: once; CDR3nt: TGTGCCAGCAGCCTCTCCTCCCCCGAGACCCAGTACTTC; CDR3aa: CASSLSSPETQYF
d_gene: TRBD1; v_gene: TRBV10-3; j_gene: TRBJ2-2; abundance: few; CDR3nt: TGTGCCATCAGTGGGACAGGGGCAGTGGGTGAGCTGTTTTTT; CDR3aa: CAISGTGAVGELFF
d_gene: NA; v_gene: TRBV15; j_gene: TRBJ1-6; abundance: NA; CDR3nt: TGTGCCACCAGCAGAGCGGACAGCTTCTCACCCCCCCACTTT; CDR3aa: CATSRADSFSPPHF
d_gene: NA; v_gene: TRBV20-1; j_gene: TRBJ1-5; abundance: NA; CDR3nt: TGCAGTGCCAGCGCCAGGACGAGTCAGCCCCAGCATTTT; CDR3aa: CSASARTSQPQHF
d_gene: TRBD1; v_gene: TRBV19; j_gene: TRBJ1-5; abundance: few; CDR3nt: TGTGCCAGTAGTGCGGGACAGGGGCTGATAAGGCCCCAGCATTTT; CDR3aa: CASSAGQGLIRPQHF
d_gene: NA; v_gene: TRBV7-6; j_gene: TRBJ1-1; abundance: once; CDR3nt: TGTGCCAGCAGCTTAGCGGGCCGGGTCAGCACTGAAGCTTTCTTT; CDR3aa: CASSLAGRVSTEAFF